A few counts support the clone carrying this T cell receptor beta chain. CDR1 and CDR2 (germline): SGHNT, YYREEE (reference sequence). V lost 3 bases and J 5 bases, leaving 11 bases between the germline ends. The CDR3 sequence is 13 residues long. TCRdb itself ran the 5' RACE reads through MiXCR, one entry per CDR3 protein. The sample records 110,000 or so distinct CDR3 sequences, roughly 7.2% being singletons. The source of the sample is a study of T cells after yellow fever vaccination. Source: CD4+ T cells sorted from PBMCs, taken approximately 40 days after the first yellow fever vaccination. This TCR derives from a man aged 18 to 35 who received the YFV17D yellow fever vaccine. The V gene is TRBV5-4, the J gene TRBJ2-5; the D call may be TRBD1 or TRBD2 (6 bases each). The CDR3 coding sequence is TGTGCCAGCAGCTATAGGGGGGCGGAGACCCAGTACTTC. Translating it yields CASSYRGAETQYF.